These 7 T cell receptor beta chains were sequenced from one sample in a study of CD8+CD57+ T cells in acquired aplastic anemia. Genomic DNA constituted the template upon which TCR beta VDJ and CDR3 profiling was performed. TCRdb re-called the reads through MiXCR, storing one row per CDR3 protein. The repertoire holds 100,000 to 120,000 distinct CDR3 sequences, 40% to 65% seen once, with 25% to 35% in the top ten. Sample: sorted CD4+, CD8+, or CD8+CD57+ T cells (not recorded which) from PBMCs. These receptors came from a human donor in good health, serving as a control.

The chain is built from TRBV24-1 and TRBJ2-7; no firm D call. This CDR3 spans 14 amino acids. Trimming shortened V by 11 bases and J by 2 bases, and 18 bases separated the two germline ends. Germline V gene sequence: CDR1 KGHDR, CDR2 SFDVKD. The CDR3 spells CASSHTDGAYEQYF. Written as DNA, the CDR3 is TGTGCCAGCAGCCATACAGACGGTGCCTACGAGCAGTACTTC.

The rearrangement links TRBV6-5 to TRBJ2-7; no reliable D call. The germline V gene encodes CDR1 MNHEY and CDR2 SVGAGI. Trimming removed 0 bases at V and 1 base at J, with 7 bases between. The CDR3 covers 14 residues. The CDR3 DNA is TGTGCCAGCAGTTACTCTCCGGAGTCCTACGAGCAGTACTTC. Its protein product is CASSYSPESYEQYF.

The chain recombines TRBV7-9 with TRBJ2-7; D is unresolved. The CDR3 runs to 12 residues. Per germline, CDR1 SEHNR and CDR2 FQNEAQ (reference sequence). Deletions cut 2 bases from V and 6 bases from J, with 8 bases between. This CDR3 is CASSLNGREQYF. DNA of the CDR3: TGTGCCAGCAGCTTAAACGGGCGCGAGCAGTACTTC.

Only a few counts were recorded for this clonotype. The CDR3 region is CASSVGTGGSYEQYF. CDR3 coding DNA: TGTGCCAGCAGCGTGGGGACAGGGGGTTCCTACGAGCAGTACTTC. This chain uses TRBV25-1 with TRBJ2-7, with 11 bases lining up with TRBD1. CDR1 is MGHDK, CDR2 SYGVNS, per germline. The CDR3 spans 15 residues. V trimming: 6 bases; J trimming: 1 base; junction bases outside the gene matches: 5.

For the CDR3, the DNA is TGCGCCAGCAGTGAGGGTAGCGGGGGGGCCGTGGATACGCAGTATTTT. Translation gives CASSEGSGGAVDTQYF. The chain joins TRBV10-2 to TRBJ2-3, with 11 bases that match TRBD2. There are 16 residues in the CDR3. V dropped 2 bases and J dropped 6; count of bases not matched to a gene: 7. CDR1 WSHSY and CDR2 SAAADI come from the germline V gene.

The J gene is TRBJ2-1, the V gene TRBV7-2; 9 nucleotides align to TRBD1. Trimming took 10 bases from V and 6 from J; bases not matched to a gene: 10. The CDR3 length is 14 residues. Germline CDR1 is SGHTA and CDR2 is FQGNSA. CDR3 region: CAIGRGTGTNEQFF. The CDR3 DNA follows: TGTGCCATAGGGCGCGGGACAGGGACCAATGAGCAGTTCTTC.

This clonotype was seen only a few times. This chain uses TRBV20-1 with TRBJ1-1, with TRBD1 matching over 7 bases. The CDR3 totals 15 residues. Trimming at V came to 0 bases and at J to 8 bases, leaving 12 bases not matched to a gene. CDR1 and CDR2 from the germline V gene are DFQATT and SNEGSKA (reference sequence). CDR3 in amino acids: CSARDRRTGAAEAFF. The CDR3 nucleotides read TGCAGTGCTAGAGATAGGAGGACAGGCGCGGCCGAAGCTTTCTTT.